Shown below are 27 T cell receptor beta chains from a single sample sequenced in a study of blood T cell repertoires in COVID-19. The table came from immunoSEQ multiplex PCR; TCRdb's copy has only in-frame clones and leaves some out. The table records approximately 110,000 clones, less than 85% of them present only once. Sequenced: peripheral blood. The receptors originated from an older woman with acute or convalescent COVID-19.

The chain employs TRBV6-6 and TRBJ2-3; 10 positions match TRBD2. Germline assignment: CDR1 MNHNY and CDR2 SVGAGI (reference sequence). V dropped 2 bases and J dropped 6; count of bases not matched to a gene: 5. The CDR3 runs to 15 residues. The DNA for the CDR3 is TGTGCCAGCAGTTACCGACTAGCGGGCGCCGATACGCAGTATTTT. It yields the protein CASSYRLAGADTQYF.

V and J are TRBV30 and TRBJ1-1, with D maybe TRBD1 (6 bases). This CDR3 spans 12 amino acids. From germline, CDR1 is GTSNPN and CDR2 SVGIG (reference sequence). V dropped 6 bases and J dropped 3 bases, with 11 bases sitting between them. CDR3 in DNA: TGTGCCTGCGGGGACACGTACACTGAAGCTTTCTTT. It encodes CACGDTYTEAFF.

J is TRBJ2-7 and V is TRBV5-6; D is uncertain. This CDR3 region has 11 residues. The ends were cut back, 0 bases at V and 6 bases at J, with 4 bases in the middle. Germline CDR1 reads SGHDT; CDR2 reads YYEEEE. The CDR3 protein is CASSLAREQYF. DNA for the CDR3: TGTGCCAGCAGCTTGGCCCGCGAGCAGTACTTC.

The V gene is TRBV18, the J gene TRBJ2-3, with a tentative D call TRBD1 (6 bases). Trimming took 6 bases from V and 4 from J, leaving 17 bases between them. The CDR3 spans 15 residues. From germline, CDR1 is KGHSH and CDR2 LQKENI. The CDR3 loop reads CASSQRGQSPDTQYF. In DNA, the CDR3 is TGTGCCAGCTCGCAACGGGGACAATCCCCAGATACGCAGTATTTT.

The CDR3 DNA reads TGTGCCAGCAGTTATCAGGGGAGGGGTCCTAATGAGCAGTTCTTC. It is translated as CASSYQGRGPNEQFF. This chain links TRBV6-6 with TRBJ2-1, with D maybe TRBD2 (7 bases). Trimming cost V 3 bases and J 7 bases, with 16 bases left between them. This CDR3 comprises 15 residues. Looked up from germline, CDR1 is MNHNY and CDR2 is SVGAGI (reference sequence).

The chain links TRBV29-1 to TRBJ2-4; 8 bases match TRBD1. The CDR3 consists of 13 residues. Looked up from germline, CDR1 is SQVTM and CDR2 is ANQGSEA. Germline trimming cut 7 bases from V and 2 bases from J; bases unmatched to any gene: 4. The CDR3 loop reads CSAQGASKNIQYF. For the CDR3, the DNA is TGCAGCGCCCAGGGGGCATCCAAAAACATTCAGTACTTC.

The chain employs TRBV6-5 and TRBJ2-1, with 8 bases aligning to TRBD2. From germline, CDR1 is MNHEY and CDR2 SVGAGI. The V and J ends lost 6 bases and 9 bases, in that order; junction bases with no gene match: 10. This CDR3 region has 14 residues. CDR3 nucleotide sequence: TGTGCCAGCAGCACCGGACTAGCTCGGGTTGAGCAGTTCTTC. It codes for CASSTGLARVEQFF.

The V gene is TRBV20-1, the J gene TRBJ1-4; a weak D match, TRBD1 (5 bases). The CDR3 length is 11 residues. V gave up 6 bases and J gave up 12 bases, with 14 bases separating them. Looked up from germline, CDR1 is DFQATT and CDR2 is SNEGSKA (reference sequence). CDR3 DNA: TGCAGTGCACCTGGGCAGACAGAACTGTTTTTT. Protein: CSAPGQTELFF.

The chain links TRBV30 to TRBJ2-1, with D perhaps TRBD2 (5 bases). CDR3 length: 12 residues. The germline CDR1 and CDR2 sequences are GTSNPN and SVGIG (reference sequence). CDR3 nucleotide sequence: TGTGCTACAGCGGAGGTGGACAATGAGCAGTTCTTC. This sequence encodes CATAEVDNEQFF.

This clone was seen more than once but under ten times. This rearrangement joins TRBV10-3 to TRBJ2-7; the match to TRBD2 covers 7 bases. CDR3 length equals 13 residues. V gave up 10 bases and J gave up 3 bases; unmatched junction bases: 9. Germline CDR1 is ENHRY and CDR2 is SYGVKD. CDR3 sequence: CATARGGSYEQYF. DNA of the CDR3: TGTGCCACTGCCCGGGGAGGGAGCTACGAGCAGTACTTC.

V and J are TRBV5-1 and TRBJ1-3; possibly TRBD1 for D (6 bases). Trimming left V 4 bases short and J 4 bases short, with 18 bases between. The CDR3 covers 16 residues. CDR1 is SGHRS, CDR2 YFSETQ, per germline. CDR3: CASSNLPTGSGNTIYF. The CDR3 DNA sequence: TGCGCCAGCAGCAACCTTCCTACAGGGAGCGGAAACACCATATATTTT. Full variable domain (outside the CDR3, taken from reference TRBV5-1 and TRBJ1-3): KAGVTQTPRYLIKTRGQQVTLSCSPISGHRSVSWYQQTPGQGLQFLFEYFSETQRNKGNFPGRFSGRQFSNSRSEMNVSTLELGDSALYLCASSNLPTGSGNTIYFGEGSWLTVV.

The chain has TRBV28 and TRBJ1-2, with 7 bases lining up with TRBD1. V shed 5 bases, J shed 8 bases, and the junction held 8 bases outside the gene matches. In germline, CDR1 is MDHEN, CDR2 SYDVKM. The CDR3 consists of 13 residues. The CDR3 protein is CASSRQGVEGYTF. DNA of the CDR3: TGTGCCAGCAGTCGACAGGGAGTGGAAGGCTACACCTTC.

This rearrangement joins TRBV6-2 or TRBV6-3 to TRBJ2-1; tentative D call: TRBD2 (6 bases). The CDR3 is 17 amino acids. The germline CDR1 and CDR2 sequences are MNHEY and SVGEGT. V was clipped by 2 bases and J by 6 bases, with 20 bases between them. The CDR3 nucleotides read TGTGCCAGCAGTTACGGGTTGTTACATGCGGGACGCAATGAGCAGTTCTTC. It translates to CASSYGLLHAGRNEQFF.

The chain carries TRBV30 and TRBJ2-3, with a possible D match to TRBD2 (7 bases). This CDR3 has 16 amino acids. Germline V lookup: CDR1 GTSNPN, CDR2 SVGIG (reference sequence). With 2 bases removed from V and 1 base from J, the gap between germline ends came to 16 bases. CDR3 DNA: TGTGCCTGGAGTCGCGGACTAGAGGGGGGCACAGATACGCAGTATTTT. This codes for CAWSRGLEGGTDTQYF.

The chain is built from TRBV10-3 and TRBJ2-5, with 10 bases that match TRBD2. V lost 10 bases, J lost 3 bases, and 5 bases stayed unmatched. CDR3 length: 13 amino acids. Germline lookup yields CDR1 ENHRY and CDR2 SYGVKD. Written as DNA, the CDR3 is TGTGCCACACAGCGGGGGGGGGAAGAGACCCAGTACTTC. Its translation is CATQRGGEETQYF.

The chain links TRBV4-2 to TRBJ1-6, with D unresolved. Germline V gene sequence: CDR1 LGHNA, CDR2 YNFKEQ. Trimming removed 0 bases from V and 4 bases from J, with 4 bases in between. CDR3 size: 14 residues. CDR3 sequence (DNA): TGTGCCAGCAGCCAAGATATTTATAATTCACCCCTCCACTTT. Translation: CASSQDIYNSPLHF.

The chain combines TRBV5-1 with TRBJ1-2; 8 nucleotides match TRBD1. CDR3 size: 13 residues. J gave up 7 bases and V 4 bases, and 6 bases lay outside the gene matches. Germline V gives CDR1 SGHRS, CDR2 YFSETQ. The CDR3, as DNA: TGCGCCAGCAGCCTCGGACAGGGAGGTGGCTACACCTTC. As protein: CASSLGQGGGYTF.

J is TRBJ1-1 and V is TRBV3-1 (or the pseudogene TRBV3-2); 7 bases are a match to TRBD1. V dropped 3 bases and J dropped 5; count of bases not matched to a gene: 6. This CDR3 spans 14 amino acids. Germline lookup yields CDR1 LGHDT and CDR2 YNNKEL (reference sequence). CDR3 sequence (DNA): TGTGCCAGCAGCCAGCCAGGCAGGGGGACTGAAGCTTTCTTT. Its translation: CASSQPGRGTEAFF.

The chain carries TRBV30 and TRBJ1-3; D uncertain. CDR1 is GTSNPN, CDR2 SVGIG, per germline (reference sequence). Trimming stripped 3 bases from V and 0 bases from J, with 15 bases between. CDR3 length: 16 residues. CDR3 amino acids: CAWRTAGGSSGNTIYF. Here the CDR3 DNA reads TGTGCCTGGAGGACGGCAGGCGGGTCCTCTGGAAACACCATATATTTT. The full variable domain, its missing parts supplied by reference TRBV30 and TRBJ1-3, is SQTIHQWPATLVQPVGSPLSLECTVEGTSNPNLYWYRQAAGRGLQLLFYSVGIGQISSEVPQNLSASRPQDRQFILSSKKLLLSDSGFYLCAWRTAGGSSGNTIYFGEGSWLTVV.

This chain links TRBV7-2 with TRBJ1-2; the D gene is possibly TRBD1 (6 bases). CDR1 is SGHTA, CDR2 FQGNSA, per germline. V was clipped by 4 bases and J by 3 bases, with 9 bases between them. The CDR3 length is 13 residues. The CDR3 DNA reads TGTGCCAGCAGCTCGGACAGACACTATGGCTACACCTTC. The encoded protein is CASSSDRHYGYTF.

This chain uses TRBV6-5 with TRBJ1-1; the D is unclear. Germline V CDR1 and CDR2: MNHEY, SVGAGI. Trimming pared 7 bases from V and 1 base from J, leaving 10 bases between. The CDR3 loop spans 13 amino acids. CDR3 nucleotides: TGTGCCAGCACCGCACTCACGAACACTGAAGCTTTCTTT. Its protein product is CASTALTNTEAFF.

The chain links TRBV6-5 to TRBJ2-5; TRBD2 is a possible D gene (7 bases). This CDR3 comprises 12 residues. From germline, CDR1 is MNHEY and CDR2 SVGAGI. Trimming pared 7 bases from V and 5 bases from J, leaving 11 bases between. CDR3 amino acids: CASTGGLETQYF. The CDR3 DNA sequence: TGTGCCAGCACGGGGGGCTTGGAGACCCAGTACTTC.

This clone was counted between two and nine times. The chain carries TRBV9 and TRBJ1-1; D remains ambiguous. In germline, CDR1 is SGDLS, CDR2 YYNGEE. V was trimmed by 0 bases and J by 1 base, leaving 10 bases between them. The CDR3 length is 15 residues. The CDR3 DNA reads TGTGCCAGCAGCGTAGGAGGGCTAGGGAACACTGAAGCTTTCTTT. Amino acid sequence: CASSVGGLGNTEAFF.

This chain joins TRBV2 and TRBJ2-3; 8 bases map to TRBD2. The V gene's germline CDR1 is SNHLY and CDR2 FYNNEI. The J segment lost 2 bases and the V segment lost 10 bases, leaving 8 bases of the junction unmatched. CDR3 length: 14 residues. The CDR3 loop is CATAGGLDTDTQYF. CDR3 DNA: TGTGCCACCGCGGGGGGACTTGACACAGATACGCAGTATTTT. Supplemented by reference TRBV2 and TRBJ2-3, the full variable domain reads EPEVTQTPSHQVTQMGQEVILRCVPISNHLYFYWYRQILGQKVEFLVSFYNNEISEKSEIFDDQFSVERPDGSNFTLKIRSTKLEDSAMYFCATAGGLDTDTQYFGPGTRLTVL.

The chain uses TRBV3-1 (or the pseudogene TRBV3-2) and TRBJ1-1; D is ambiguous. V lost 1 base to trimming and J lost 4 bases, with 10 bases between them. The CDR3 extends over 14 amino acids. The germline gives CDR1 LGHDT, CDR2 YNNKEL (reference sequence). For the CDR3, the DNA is TGTGCCAGCAGCCAAGTAGGAGCCATCACTGAAGCTTTCTTT. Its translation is CASSQVGAITEAFF.

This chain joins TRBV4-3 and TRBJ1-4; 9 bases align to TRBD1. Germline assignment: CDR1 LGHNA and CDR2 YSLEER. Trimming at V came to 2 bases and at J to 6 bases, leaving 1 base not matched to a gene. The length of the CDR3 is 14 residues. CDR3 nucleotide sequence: TGCGCCAGCAGCCAAAGGACAGGGGATGAAAAACTGTTTTTT. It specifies CASSQRTGDEKLFF.

The CDR3 spells CASRTGGDTGELFF. CDR3 in DNA: TGTGCCAGTAGGACTGGAGGGGACACCGGGGAGCTGTTTTTT. The chain recombines TRBV6-4 with TRBJ2-2; weak D call: TRBD2 (6 bases). CDR1 is MRHNA, CDR2 SNTAGT, per germline. The germline V and J ends were trimmed by 9 bases and 3 bases, with 14 bases remaining between them. This CDR3 comprises 14 residues.